The 24 T cell receptor beta chains below were found in one sample sequenced in a study of cytomegalovirus exposure and HLA in healthy donors. Amplification used 60 Vbeta primers and 13 Jbeta primers. Some clones are missing from TCRdb's copy, which holds only in-frame ones; the method was immunoSEQ multiplex PCR. This sample has some 63,000 clones; about 80% occur once, and the top ten carry 3.9%. Sequencing was done on a sample of PBMCs. These receptors came from a middle-aged woman in good health and CMV-seronegative.

V and J are TRBV7-7 and TRBJ2-5, with 8 nucleotides matching TRBD2. V dropped 3 bases and J dropped 2; count of bases not matched to a gene: 5. Germline V gene data show CDR1 as SSHAT and CDR2 as FNYEAQ (reference sequence). This CDR3 comprises 15 residues. This chain's CDR3 is CASSLFAGGQETQYF. As DNA, the CDR3 is TGTGCCAGCAGCTTGTTTGCGGGAGGACAAGAGACCCAGTACTTC.

This clone was recorded only once. The chain combines TRBV27 with TRBJ2-7; TRBD2 matches 9 bases. The CDR3 has 15 residues. J gave up 5 bases and V 2 bases, and 7 bases lay outside the gene matches. CDR1 is MNHEY, CDR2 SMNVEV, per germline (reference sequence). The CDR3 sequence is CASSLGGGRANEQYF. DNA of the CDR3: TGTGCCAGCAGTTTAGGGGGCGGGAGGGCGAACGAGCAGTACTTC.

The J gene is TRBJ1-1, the V gene TRBV18; TRBD1 agrees at 9 bases. Germline V gene lookup returns CDR1 KGHSH and CDR2 LQKENI. The J segment lost 2 bases and the V segment lost 5 bases, leaving 3 bases of the junction unmatched. CDR3 size: 14 residues. The chain's CDR3 is CASSGTGTNTEAFF. CDR3 nucleotide sequence: TGTGCCAGCTCAGGGACAGGGACAAACACTGAAGCTTTCTTT.

The chain is built from TRBV28 and TRBJ1-5; possible D gene TRBD1, 6 bases. Between the trimmed V and J ends, which lost 1 base and 0 bases, there was a span of 22 bases. Germline assignment: CDR1 MDHEN and CDR2 SYDVKM. The CDR3 covers 20 residues. CDR3 coding DNA: TGTGCCAGCAGTTTATTCCTTAAGACAGGCCCAATGGGTAGCAATCAGCCCCAGCATTTT. Protein: CASSLFLKTGPMGSNQPQHF.

This chain uses TRBV6-5 with TRBJ2-1; D is perhaps TRBD2 (5 bases). The CDR3 is 13 amino acids. Germline CDR1 reads MNHEY; CDR2 reads SVGAGI. The germline V and J ends were trimmed by 5 bases and 10 bases, with 15 bases remaining between them. The chain's CDR3 is CASSGLASGEQFF. CDR3 nucleotides: TGTGCCAGCAGTGGACTGGCGTCTGGAGAGCAGTTCTTC.

The V and J genes are TRBV28 and TRBJ1-6, with 7 bases identical to TRBD1. The trim removed 3 bases at V and 0 bases at J, leaving 11 bases unmatched. CDR1 is MDHEN, CDR2 SYDVKM, per germline. The length of the CDR3 is 19 residues. The CDR3, as DNA: TGTGCCAGCAGTTTGTCTCCGGGACAGAGGGGCTCCTATAATTCACCCCTCCACTTT. Its protein is CASSLSPGQRGSYNSPLHF.

The chain carries TRBV21-1 and TRBJ2-2; the table's TRBD2 call for D was not verified on the DNA. TRBV21-1 corresponds to a pseudogene. The length of the CDR3 is 18 residues. CDR3 nucleotide sequence: TGTGCCAGCAGCTATGAAAAAGGAGGTACATTTGCCACCGGGGAGCTGTTTTTT. Translated: CASSYEKGGTFATGELFF.

V usage is TRBV28 and J usage is TRBJ1-1; 7 positions match TRBD1. J was trimmed by 4 bases and V by 5 bases; bases with no gene match: 13. Germline V gives CDR1 MDHEN, CDR2 SYDVKM. The CDR3 is made up of 16 amino acids. The CDR3 DNA follows: TGTGCCAGCAGTCCCCGTCGGACAGGCGGTGGCACTGAAGCTTTCTTT. It codes for CASSPRRTGGGTEAFF.

The genes are TRBV4-1 and TRBJ2-7, with D tentatively TRBD2 (6 bases). V was clipped by 1 base and J by 1 base, with 8 bases between them. The CDR3 is 14 residues long. The germline V gene has CDR1 MGHRA and CDR2 YSYEKL. This CDR3 is CASSQATSSYEQYF. In nucleotides, the CDR3 is TGCGCCAGCAGCCAAGCGACTAGTTCCTACGAGCAGTACTTC.

This chain uses TRBV9 with TRBJ2-3, with 7 bases fitting TRBD2. The junction had 13 bases not matched to a gene; V was cut back by 3 bases and J by 0 bases. From germline, CDR1 is SGDLS and CDR2 YYNGEE. The CDR3 length is 18 residues. In nucleotides, the CDR3 is TGTGCCAGCAGCGCCCACTCCGGAAATAGCGGGAGCACAGATACGCAGTATTTT. Protein product: CASSAHSGNSGSTDTQYF.

The chain joins TRBV7-2 to TRBJ1-3; perhaps TRBD1 as D (6 bases). CDR1 SGHTA and CDR2 FQGNSA come from the germline V gene. The germline V and J ends were trimmed by 1 base and 1 base, with 14 bases remaining between them. This CDR3 comprises 17 residues. The CDR3 bases are TGTGCCAGCAGCTTAGTGGGGGGGCGCTGGTCTGGAAACACCATATATTTT. As protein: CASSLVGGRWSGNTIYF.

The chain employs TRBV20-1 and TRBJ1-1; D is unresolved. V lost 6 bases and J lost 1, with 6 bases in between. The CDR3 length is 11 residues. The germline gives CDR1 DFQATT, CDR2 SNEGSKA (reference sequence). The CDR3 sequence: CSAIQNTEAFF. Here the CDR3 DNA reads TGCAGTGCAATCCAGAACACTGAAGCTTTCTTT.

The V and J genes are TRBV28 and TRBJ2-7; 10 positions agree with TRBD1. The CDR3 consists of 14 residues. Germline values: CDR1 MDHEN, CDR2 SYDVKM. Trimming removed 8 bases from V and 2 bases from J; junction bases left unmatched: 6. The CDR3 DNA is TGTGCCAGCTACGGGACAGGGGCTCCCTACGAGCAGTACTTC. Translating gives CASYGTGAPYEQYF.

This clone showed up just a few times. The J gene is TRBJ1-1, the V gene TRBV10-3, with no clear D. Trimming pared 5 bases from V and 6 bases from J, leaving 13 bases between. This CDR3 is 13 amino acids long. In germline, CDR1 is ENHRY, CDR2 SYGVKD. CDR3 region: CAISTEGGAEAFF. The CDR3 DNA follows: TGTGCCATCAGTACGGAGGGAGGTGCTGAAGCTTTCTTT.

The chain uses TRBV9 and TRBJ1-5; D not resolved. CDR1 SGDLS and CDR2 YYNGEE come from the germline V gene. The V gene lost 0 bases and the J gene lost 2 bases, with 6 bases spanning the gap. The CDR3 totals 14 residues. CDR3 nucleotide sequence: TGTGCCAGCAGCGTAGCGGGAGGCAATCAGCCCCAGCATTTT. Residues: CASSVAGGNQPQHF.

The table lists this clone with a few counts. The chain recombines TRBV28 with TRBJ2-7, with 7 bases lining up with TRBD2. V shed 6 bases, J shed 1 base, and the junction held 15 bases outside the gene matches. Germline CDR1 reads MDHEN; CDR2 reads SYDVKM. This CDR3 has 17 amino acids. The CDR3 region is CASSPNTLGTNSYEQYF. The DNA of the CDR3 is TGTGCCAGCAGCCCCAACACTCTCGGGACTAATTCCTACGAGCAGTACTTC.

J is TRBJ1-3 and V is TRBV6-5, with D unresolved. CDR3 length equals 14 residues. Germline V lookup: CDR1 MNHEY, CDR2 SVGAGI. The germline V and J ends were trimmed by 6 bases and 2 bases, with 11 bases remaining between them. As DNA, the CDR3 is TGTGCCAGCAGCTCGCGGGCGGCTGGAAACACCATATATTTT. Its protein is CASSSRAAGNTIYF.

This chain connects TRBV6-5 to TRBJ2-3; 7 bases match TRBD2. Germline CDR1 is MNHEY and CDR2 is SVGAGI. With 1 base clipped from V and 5 bases from J, the junction kept 3 bases outside the gene matches. This CDR3 comprises 14 residues. The CDR3 protein is CASSYYGGGDTQYF. CDR3 nucleotides: TGTGCCAGCAGTTACTATGGGGGGGGAGATACGCAGTATTTT.

V is TRBV19 and J is TRBJ2-7; D ambiguous. The CDR3 runs 16 residues. In germline, CDR1 is LNHDA, CDR2 SQIVND (reference sequence). V gave up 2 bases and J gave up 0 bases, with 14 bases separating them. The CDR3 spells CASSINMAQSSYEQYF. The CDR3 nucleotides read TGTGCCAGTAGTATAAACATGGCACAGAGCTCCTACGAGCAGTACTTC.

The rearrangement links TRBV27 to TRBJ1-2; a weak D match, TRBD1 (6 bases). Germline CDR1 reads MNHEY; CDR2 reads SMNVEV (reference sequence). The V end was cut by 3 bases, the J end by 8 bases, with 19 bases between. This CDR3 contains 15 residues. DNA for the CDR3: TGTGCCAGCAGTTTTTTTCCGGAGACAGGCGGCGGCTACACCTTC. As protein: CASSFFPETGGGYTF.

The rearrangement uses TRBV9 and TRBJ2-1; the D gene is possibly TRBD2 (6 bases). Germline V lookup: CDR1 SGDLS, CDR2 YYNGEE. V was clipped by 7 bases and J by 10 bases, with 12 bases between them. The CDR3 extends over 11 amino acids. CDR3 nucleotides: TGTGCCAGCGCTCTAAGCGGGGAGCAGTTCTTC. Amino acid sequence: CASALSGEQFF.

The V call is TRBV5-1, the J call TRBJ1-2, with D possibly being TRBD1 (5 bases). CDR1 and CDR2 (germline): SGHRS, YFSETQ. V shed 0 bases and J shed 6 bases, with 6 bases lying between them. The CDR3 is 12 amino acids. The CDR3 loop reads CASSLEGNGYTF. The DNA for the CDR3 is TGCGCCAGCAGCTTGGAGGGGAATGGCTACACCTTC.

The rearrangement joins TRBV5-4 to TRBJ1-3, with 8 bases aligning to TRBD1. The J segment lost 3 bases and the V segment lost 4 bases, leaving 12 bases of the junction unmatched. CDR3 length: 17 residues. Germline loops: CDR1 SGHNT, CDR2 YYREEE (reference sequence). The CDR3 spells CASSTRDRGLSGNTIYF. As DNA, the CDR3 is TGTGCCAGCAGCACGAGAGACAGGGGACTCAGTGGAAACACCATATATTTT.

This chain joins TRBV2 and TRBJ2-3; the match to TRBD2 covers 13 bases. CDR1 is SNHLY, CDR2 FYNNEI, per germline. CDR3 length equals 15 residues. After removal of 5 bases from V and 4 bases from J, the junction contained 3 bases not matched to a gene. CDR3 protein: CASSRTSGSADTQYF. The DNA for the CDR3 is TGTGCCAGCAGTCGGACTAGCGGGAGCGCAGATACGCAGTATTTT. The full variable domain, in which reference TRBV2 and TRBJ2-3 provide the parts outside the CDR3, is EPEVTQTPSHQVTQMGQEVILRCVPISNHLYFYWYRQILGQKVEFLVSFYNNEISEKSEIFDDQFSVERPDGSNFTLKIRSTKLEDSAMYFCASSRTSGSADTQYFGPGTRLTVL.